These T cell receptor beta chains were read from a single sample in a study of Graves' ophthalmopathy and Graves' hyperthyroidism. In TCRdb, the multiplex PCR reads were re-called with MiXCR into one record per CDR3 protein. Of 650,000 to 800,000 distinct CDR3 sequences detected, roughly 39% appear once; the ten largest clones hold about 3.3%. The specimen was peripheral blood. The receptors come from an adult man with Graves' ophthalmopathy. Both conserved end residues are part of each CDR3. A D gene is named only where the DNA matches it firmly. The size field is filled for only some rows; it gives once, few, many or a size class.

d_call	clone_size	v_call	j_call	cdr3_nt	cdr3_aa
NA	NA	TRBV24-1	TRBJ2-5	TGTGCCACCAGTGATCGGAGAACCGGGGATGAGCAGTACTTC	CATSDRRTGDEQYF
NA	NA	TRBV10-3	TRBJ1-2	TGTGCCATCAGTGTCGGGACCTTGGCTAACTATGGCTACACCTTC	CAISVGTLANYGYTF
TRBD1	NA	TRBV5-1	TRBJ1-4	TGTGCCAGCAGTTCCATGGACAGGGTTGAAAAACTGTTTTTT	CASSSMDRVEKLFF
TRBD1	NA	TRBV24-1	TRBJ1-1	TGTGCCACCCAGGGACAGGGGGGCACTGAAGCTTTCTTT	CATQGQGGTEAFF
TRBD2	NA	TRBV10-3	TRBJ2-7	TGTGCCATTGGGGAAGCGGGAGTAGGGTCCAACGAGCAGTACTTC	CAIGEAGVGSNEQYF
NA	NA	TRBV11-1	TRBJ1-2	TGTGCCTACCCAGGGTCCCATGGCTACACCTTC	CAYPGSHGYTF
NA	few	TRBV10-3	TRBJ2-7	TGTGCCATCAGTGAGTCGGGGCTAGCAGACGAGCAGTACTTC	CAISESGLADEQYF
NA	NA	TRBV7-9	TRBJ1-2	TGTGCCAGCAGCTCCCCTCAGGGGACCTACGGCTACACCTTC	CASSSPQGTYGYTF
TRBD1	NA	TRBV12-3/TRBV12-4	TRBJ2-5	TGTGCCAGCAGGGCTGCAGGGGGAAAAGAGACCCAGTACTTC	CASRAAGGKETQYF
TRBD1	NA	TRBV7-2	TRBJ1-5	TGTGCCAGCAGCCCCAAGGACAGGGGCAATCAGCCCCAGCATTTT	CASSPKDRGNQPQHF
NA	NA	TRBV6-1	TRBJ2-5	TGTGCCAGCAGTTACGGGTTACGGGGTCCTAAAGGAGAGACCCTGTACTTC	CASSYGLRGPKGETLYF
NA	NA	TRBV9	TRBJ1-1	TGTGCCAGCAGCGTAGGGAGGCAGAAGAACACTGAAGCTTTCTTT	CASSVGRQKNTEAFF
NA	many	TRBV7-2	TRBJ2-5	TGTGCCAGCGAAAGGCGGGGAGAGACCCAGTACTTC	CASERRGETQYF
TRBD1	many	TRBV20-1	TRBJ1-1	TGCAGTGCCGACTCGGGACAGGGGAACACTGAAGCTTTCTTT	CSADSGQGNTEAFF
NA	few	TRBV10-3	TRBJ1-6	TGTGCCAGCAGTGAAATCGGGTGGGGCACTAGAGGACCCCTCCACTTT	CASSEIGWGTRGPLHF
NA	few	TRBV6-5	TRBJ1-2	TGTGCCAGCAGTTACAAGAAGGGGAGTGGTGGCTACACCTTC	CASSYKKGSGGYTF
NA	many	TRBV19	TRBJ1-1	TGTGCCAGTAGAGGTGGTGCGTCGGGGAACACTGAAGCTTTCTTT	CASRGGASGNTEAFF
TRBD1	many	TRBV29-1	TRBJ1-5	TGCAGCGTGGGGACAGGGGCCCATCAGCCCCAGCATTTT	CSVGTGAHQPQHF
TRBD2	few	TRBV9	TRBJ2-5	TGTGCCAGCAGCGTTGAAGCGCGACTAGCACAAGAGACCCAGTACTTC	CASSVEARLAQETQYF
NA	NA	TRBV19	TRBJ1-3	TGTGCCAGTAGTACCACCCGACGGGGCTCTGGAAACACCATATATTTT	CASSTTRRGSGNTIYF
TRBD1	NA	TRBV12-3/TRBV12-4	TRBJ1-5	TGTGCCAGCAGGCCGGGACAGGCCAATCAGCCCCAGCATTTT	CASRPGQANQPQHF
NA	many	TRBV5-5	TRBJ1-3	TGTGCCAGCAGCTCTATTTGGGGCCGAAACACCATATATTTT	CASSSIWGRNTIYF
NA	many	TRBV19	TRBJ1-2	TGTGCCAGCGCAACCCCAGTCGGAGGTGACTATGGCTACACCTTC	CASATPVGGDYGYTF
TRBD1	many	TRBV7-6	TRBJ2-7	TGTGCCAGCAGCTTAGCCGGGACAGGGAGTATGGGCGAGCAGTACTTC	CASSLAGTGSMGEQYF
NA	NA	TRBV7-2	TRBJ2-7	TGTGCCAGCAGCTTAATGGAAGGAGGGAACCTCCACGAGCAGTACTTC	CASSLMEGGNLHEQYF
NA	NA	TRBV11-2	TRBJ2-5	TGTGCCAGCAGGCCCCCGGGGACGGGAGAAGAGACCCAGTACTTC	CASRPPGTGEETQYF
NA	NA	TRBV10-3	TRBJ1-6	TGTGCCATCAGTGCGGAGATCAATCAGCCCCTCCACTTT	CAISAEINQPLHF
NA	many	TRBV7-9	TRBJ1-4	TGTGCCAGCAGCTTCTCAACAGGGTCTAATGAAAAACTGTTTTTT	CASSFSTGSNEKLFF
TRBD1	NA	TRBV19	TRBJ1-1	TGTGCCAGTAAACGGACAGGGGACACTGAAGCTTTCTTT	CASKRTGDTEAFF
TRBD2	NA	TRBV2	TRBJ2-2	TGTGCCAGCAGATTTAGCGGGAGGGCCGGAACCGGGGAGCTGTTTTTT	CASRFSGRAGTGELFF
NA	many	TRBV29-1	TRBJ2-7	TGCAGCGCCTCCGGGGGTCGGGCCTACGAGCAGTACTTC	CSASGGRAYEQYF
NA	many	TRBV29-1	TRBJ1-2	TGCAGCGTGGAGGGAGGTATACTCTTC	CSVEGGILF
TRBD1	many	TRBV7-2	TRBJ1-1	TGTGCCAGCAGCCCAGGGGACAGGGGGCAGCGTCCTGAAGCTTTCTTT	CASSPGDRGQRPEAFF
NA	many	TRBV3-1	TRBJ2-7	TGTGCCAGCAGCCAAGACTATCTCGGTCCCTACGAGCAGTACTTC	CASSQDYLGPYEQYF
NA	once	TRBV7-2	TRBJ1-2	TGTGCCAGCAGCCAATACGGGGGTATCTATGGCTACACCTTC	CASSQYGGIYGYTF
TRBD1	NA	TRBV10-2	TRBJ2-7	TGCGCCACCGGACAGGGCAGTAACGAGCAGTACTTC	CATGQGSNEQYF
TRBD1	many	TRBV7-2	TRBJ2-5	TGTGCCAGCAGCTTAGCAACAGGGGGATGGGAGACCCAGTACTTC	CASSLATGGWETQYF
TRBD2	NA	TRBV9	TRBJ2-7	TGTGCCAGCAGCGGCAAGGGCGGGGGGGAGCAGTACTTC	CASSGKGGGEQYF
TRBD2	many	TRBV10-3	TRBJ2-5	TGTGCCATCAGTGAGGGTTTAAGCGGGGGTCCAATGGAGACCCAGTACTTC	CAISEGLSGGPMETQYF
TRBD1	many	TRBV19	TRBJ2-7	TGTGCCAGTAGCCCGGACAGGGTAATCCCCTACGAGCAGTACTTC	CASSPDRVIPYEQYF
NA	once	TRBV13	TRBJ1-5	TGTGCCAGCAGCTTATCGCCCGGGTCCACCAATCAGCCCCAGCATTTT	CASSLSPGSTNQPQHF
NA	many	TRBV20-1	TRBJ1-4	TGCAGTGATAACGATAGCCAGGACAGTAATGAAAAACTGTTTTTT	CSDNDSQDSNEKLFF
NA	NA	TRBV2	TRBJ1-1	TGTGCCAGCAGCTCCTCGCCCCGGGGGGGGGACACTGAAGCTTTCTTT	CASSSSPRGGDTEAFF
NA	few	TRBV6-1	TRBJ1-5	TGTGCCGGGGGTGGGCAGGGGAGACAAGATCAGCCCCAGCATTTT	CAGGGQGRQDQPQHF
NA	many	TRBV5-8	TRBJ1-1	TGTGCCAGCAGCTTGTTGCCAGGGGAAAAAGCTTTCTTT	CASSLLPGEKAFF
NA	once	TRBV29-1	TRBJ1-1	TGCAGCGTTAAGGGAGCGGGAGTAACTTTCTTT	CSVKGAGVTFF